A selection of T cell receptor beta chains follows, all from one sample in a study of T cells in localized non-small cell lung cancer. Some clones are missing from TCRdb's copy, which holds only in-frame ones; the method was immunoSEQ multiplex PCR. The table lists over 9,000 clones, approximately 85% of them singletons. The starting material was peripheral blood, obtained before any cancer treatment. These receptors came from a male donor at least 60 years old with stage III lung adenocarcinoma. The CDR3 runs from the conserved cysteine through the conserved F or W. The D gene is left open where the match is weak. Rows give clone size only sometimes, using once, few, many, or a class for an expanded clone.

>TRBD2|TRBV9|TRBJ2-1|once
TGTGCCAGCAGCGCGTTGGGGGGGTCCTACAATGAGCAGTTCTTC
CASSALGGSYNEQFF
>-|TRBV7-9|TRBJ2-1|-
TGTGCCAGCAGCTTAGATGGCGGGTCCTACAATGAGCAGTTCTTC
CASSLDGGSYNEQFF
>TRBD2|TRBV6-5|TRBJ2-1|-
TGTGCCAGCAGTTCGGGGGGGGTTCCAGAGCAGTTCTTC
CASSSGGVPEQFF
>-|TRBV13|TRBJ2-7|-
TGTGCCAGCCAGCCCGGGGGCCCCTACGAGCAGTACTTC
CASQPGGPYEQYF
>-|TRBV15|TRBJ1-1|-
TGTGCCACCAGCAGAGGATCGGTCACGAGGGACACTGAAGCTTTCTTT
CATSRGSVTRDTEAFF
>-|TRBV27|TRBJ1-2|-
TGTGCCAGCAGTCAAAATCCCGACAGGTCGGGGTATGGCTACACCTTC
CASSQNPDRSGYGYTF
>TRBD1|TRBV18|TRBJ1-5|-
TGTGCCAGCTCACCAAACAGGGGATCTCAATCAAGCAATCAGCCCCAGCATTTT
CASSPNRGSQSSNQPQHF
>-|TRBV4-1|TRBJ1-1|once
TGCGCCAGCAGCCCTGACGGAGGGTTCCCTGAAGCTTTCTTT
CASSPDGGFPEAFF
>-|TRBV4-2|TRBJ1-5|-
TGTGCCAGCAGCCTAAGTGTAGATCAGCCCCAGCATTTT
CASSLSVDQPQHF
>TRBD2|TRBV7-9|TRBJ2-1|-
TGTGCCAGCAGCTCTGGGACTAGCGGGTCTGGGGAGTTCTTC
CASSSGTSGSGEFF
>-|TRBV2|TRBJ1-5|once
TGTGCCAGCGGGGGACTCAATCAGCCCCAGCATTTT
CASGGLNQPQHF
>-|TRBV27|TRBJ1-5|-
TGTGCCAGCAGTTTTGGAGCCTCCAATCAGCCCCAGCATTTT
CASSFGASNQPQHF
>TRBD2|TRBV7-6|TRBJ2-5|-
TGTGCCAGCATGACTGAGACTAGCGGGTACCAAGAGACCCAGTACTTC
CASMTETSGYQETQYF
>-|TRBV7-8|TRBJ2-5|-
TGTGCCAGCAGCTTAGGTGGGTCCCAAGAGACCCAGTACTTC
CASSLGGSQETQYF
>-|TRBV7-9|TRBJ1-4|-
TGTGCCAGCAGCCCCCGGGGGGCCGATAATGAAAAACTGTTTTTT
CASSPRGADNEKLFF
>-|TRBV15|TRBJ1-6|-
TGTGCCACCAGCAGAGACGGAGTGAATTCACCCCTCCACTTT
CATSRDGVNSPLHF
>-|TRBV27|TRBJ1-5|-
TGTGCCAGCAGGATGCGGGGGGGCTACCAGCCCCAGCATTTT
CASRMRGGYQPQHF
>-|TRBV9|TRBJ1-6|-
TGTGCCAGCAGCGCCTACAGGGATTCACCCCTCCACTTT
CASSAYRDSPLHF
>-|TRBV28|TRBJ1-6|-
TGTGCCAGCAGTCTTCATAATTCACCCCTCCACTTT
CASSLHNSPLHF
>-|TRBV5-1|TRBJ2-3|-
TGCGCCAGCCGGACCCGGGGGAGCACAGATACGCAGTATTTT
CASRTRGSTDTQYF
>-|TRBV19|TRBJ2-3|-
TGTGCCTCTCAGGTGGCCGGTGGGGCGGGCTGGACGCAGTATTTT
CASQVAGGAGWTQYF
>-|TRBV5-1|TRBJ1-5|-
TGCGCCAGCAGCCTGGACGGGGTGGGTCAGCCCCAGCATTTT
CASSLDGVGQPQHF
>TRBD1|TRBV25-1|TRBJ2-5|few
TGTGCCAGCAGTGCCGTTTATCTGGGACAGGGGGAGCGAGAGACCCAGTACTTC
CASSAVYLGQGERETQYF
>-|TRBV6-5|TRBJ1-1|few
TGTGCCAGCAGTTATTCGGGGGACCGCACTGAAGCTTTCTTT
CASSYSGDRTEAFF
>TRBD2|TRBV15|TRBJ2-2|-
TGTGCCACCAGCAGAGTGGCTAGCGGGGACACCGGGGAGCTGTTTTTT
CATSRVASGDTGELFF
>-|TRBV9|TRBJ1-4|-
TGTGCCAGCAGCGTAGGCTCGGAGCCGATCCCTCCGAATGAAAAACTGTTTTTT
CASSVGSEPIPPNEKLFF
>-|TRBV5-1|TRBJ2-1|-
TGCGCCAGCAGCTTTGCACAGGGTAGAACGAATGAGCAGTTCTTC
CASSFAQGRTNEQFF
>-|TRBV14|TRBJ1-2|-
TGTGCCAGCAGCCAATTGGGGGGGATCTATGGCTACACCTTC
CASSQLGGIYGYTF